This T cell receptor (beta chain) comes out of a study of T cell responses to AZD1222 COVID-19 vaccine. The study's findings and limits: Donors were chiefly white British, with a greater number of females, and clonal diversity was perhaps underestimated.

Only in-frame clones appear in the TCRdb table, and some are missing; sequencing was by immunoSEQ multiplex PCR. The sample holds around 160,000 clones; approximately 94% are singletons and the top ten take about 0.6%. Germline CDR1 SGHAT, CDR2 FQNNGV. CDR3 length: 13 residues. V dropped 3 bases and J dropped 5 bases, with 10 bases sitting between them. In regard to this clone: What it recognizes is unknown.

The receptor was isolated from an adult in good health. The chain is built from TRBV11-2 and TRBJ1-2, with D possibly matching TRBD1 (5 bases). Here the sequenced sample was peripheral blood, taken on day 0 of AZD1222 vaccination. Here the CDR3 reads CASSLQGGYGYTF. The CDR3 region has the DNA TGTGCCAGCAGCTTGCAGGGCGGGTATGGCTACACCTTC.